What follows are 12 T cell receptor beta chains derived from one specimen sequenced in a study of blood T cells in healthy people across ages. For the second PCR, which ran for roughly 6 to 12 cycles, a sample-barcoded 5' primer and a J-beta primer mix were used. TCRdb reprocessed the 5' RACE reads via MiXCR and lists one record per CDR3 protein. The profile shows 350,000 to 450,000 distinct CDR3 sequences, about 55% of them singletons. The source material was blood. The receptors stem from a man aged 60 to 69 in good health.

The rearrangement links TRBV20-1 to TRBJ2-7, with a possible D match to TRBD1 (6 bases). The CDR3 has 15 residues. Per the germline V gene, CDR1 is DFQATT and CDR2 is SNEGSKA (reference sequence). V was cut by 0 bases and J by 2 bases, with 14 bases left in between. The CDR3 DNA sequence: TGCAGTGCTAGAGATTTGGAGACAGGAGCCTACGAGCAGTACTTC. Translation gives CSARDLETGAYEQYF.

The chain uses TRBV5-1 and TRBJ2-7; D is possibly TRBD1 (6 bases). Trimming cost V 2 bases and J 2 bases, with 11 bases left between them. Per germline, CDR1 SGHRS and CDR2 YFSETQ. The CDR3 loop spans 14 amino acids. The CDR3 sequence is CASSLGGPPYEQYF. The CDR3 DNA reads TGCGCCAGCAGCTTAGGGGGACCCCCCTACGAGCAGTACTTC.

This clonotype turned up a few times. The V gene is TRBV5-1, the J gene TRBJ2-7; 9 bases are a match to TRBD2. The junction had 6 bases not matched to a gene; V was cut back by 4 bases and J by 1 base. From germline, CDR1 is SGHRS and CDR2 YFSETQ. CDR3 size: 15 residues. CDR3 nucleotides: TGCGCCAGCAGCATCATAGCGGGAGTTTCCTACGAGCAGTACTTC. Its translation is CASSIIAGVSYEQYF.

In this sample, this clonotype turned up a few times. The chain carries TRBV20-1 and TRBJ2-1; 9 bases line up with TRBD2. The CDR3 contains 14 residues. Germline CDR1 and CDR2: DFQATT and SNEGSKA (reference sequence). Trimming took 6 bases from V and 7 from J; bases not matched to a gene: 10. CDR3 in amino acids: CSAPRRGGVNEQFF. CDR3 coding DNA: TGCAGTGCCCCCCGGCGGGGGGGCGTAAATGAGCAGTTCTTC.

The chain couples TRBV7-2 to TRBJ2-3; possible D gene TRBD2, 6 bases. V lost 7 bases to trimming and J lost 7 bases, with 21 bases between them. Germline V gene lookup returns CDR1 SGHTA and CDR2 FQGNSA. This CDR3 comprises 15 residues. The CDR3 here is CASTLRDSSSHTQYF. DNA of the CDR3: TGTGCCAGCACCCTTCGGGACTCCTCTTCTCATACGCAGTATTTT. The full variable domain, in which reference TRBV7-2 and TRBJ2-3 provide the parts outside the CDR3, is GAGVSQSPSNKVTEKGKDVELRCDPISGHTALYWYRQSLGQGLEFLIYFQGNSAPDKSGLPSDRFSAERTGGSVSTLTIQRTQQEDSAVYLCASTLRDSSSHTQYFGPGTRLTVL.

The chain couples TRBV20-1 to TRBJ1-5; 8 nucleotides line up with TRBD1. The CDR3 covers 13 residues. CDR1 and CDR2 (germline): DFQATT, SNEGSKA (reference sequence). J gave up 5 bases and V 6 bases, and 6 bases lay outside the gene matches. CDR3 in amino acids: CSAPTGEHQPQHF. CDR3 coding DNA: TGCAGTGCCCCGACAGGGGAACATCAGCCCCAGCATTTT.

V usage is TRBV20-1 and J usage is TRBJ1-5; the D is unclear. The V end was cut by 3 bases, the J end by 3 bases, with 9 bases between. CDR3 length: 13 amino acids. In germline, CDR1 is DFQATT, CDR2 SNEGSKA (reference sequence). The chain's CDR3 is CSASGRVNQPQHF. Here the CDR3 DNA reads TGCAGTGCTAGCGGGCGGGTCAATCAGCCCCAGCATTTT.

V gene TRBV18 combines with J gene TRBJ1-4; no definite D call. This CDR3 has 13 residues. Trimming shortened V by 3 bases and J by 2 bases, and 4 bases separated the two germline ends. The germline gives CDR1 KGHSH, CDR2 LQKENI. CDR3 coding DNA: TGTGCCAGCTCACCGGCGACTAATGAAAAACTGTTTTTT. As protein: CASSPATNEKLFF. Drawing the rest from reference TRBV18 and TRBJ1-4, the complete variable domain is NAGVMQNPRHLVRRRGQEARLRCSPMKGHSHVYWYRQLPEEGLKFMVYLQKENIIDESGMPKERFSAEFPKEGPSILRIQQVVRGDSAAYFCASSPATNEKLFFGSGTQLSVL.

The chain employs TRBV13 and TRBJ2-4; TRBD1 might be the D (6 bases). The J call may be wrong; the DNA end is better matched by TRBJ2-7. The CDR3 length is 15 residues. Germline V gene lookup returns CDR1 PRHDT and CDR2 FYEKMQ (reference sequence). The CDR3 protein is CASRLTGGQRNEQYF. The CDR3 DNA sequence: TGTGCCAGCAGACTTACGGGTGGACAGAGGAACGAGCAGTACTTC.

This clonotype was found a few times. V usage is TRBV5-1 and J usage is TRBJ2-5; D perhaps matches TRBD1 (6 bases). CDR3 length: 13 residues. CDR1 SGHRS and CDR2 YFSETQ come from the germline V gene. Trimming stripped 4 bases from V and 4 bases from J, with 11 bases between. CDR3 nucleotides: TGCGCCAGCAGCGCAGGGGCGCGAGAGACCCAGTACTTC. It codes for CASSAGARETQYF.

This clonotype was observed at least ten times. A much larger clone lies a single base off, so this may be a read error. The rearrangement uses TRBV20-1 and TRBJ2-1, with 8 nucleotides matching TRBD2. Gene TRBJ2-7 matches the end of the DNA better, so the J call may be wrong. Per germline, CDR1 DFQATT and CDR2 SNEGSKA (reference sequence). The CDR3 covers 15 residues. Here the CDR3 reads CSARSGGGLYNEQYF. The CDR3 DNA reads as TGCAGTGCTAGGTCCGGGGGGGGGCTATACAATGAGCAGTACTTC.

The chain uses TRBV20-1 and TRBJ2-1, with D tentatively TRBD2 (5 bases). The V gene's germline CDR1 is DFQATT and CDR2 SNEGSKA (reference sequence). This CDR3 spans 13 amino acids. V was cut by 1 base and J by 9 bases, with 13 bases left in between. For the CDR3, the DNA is TGCAGTGCTAGAGCCACCGGGAAGGTTGAGCAGTTCTTC. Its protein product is CSARATGKVEQFF.